This entry lists 3 T cell receptor beta chains sequenced from one sample in a study of blood T cell repertoires in COVID-19. This table comes from immunoSEQ multiplex PCR, and its TCRdb copy is limited to in-frame clones, with some not included. The sample has under 250,000 clones, approximately 84% seen once. Input material: peripheral blood. These TCRs come from a man aged 50 to 60 with COVID-19, enrolled during active disease.

This clone was detected a few times. This rearrangement joins TRBV4-3 to TRBJ2-5; 7 nucleotides align to TRBD2. Germline loops: CDR1 LGHNA, CDR2 YSLEER. V lost 4 bases and J lost 0; bases outside the gene matches: 8. The CDR3 length is 16 residues. CDR3 residues: CASSPGLADYQETQYF. In DNA form, the CDR3 reads TGCGCCAGCAGCCCTGGTCTAGCGGACTACCAAGAGACCCAGTACTTC.

This chain uses TRBV7-9 with TRBJ2-5; 9 bases are shared with TRBD1. Per germline, CDR1 SEHNR and CDR2 FQNEAQ (reference sequence). The trim removed 5 bases at V and 4 bases at J, leaving 5 bases unmatched. This CDR3 is built from 14 residues. CDR3 residues: CASSPGQGIETQYF. The CDR3 DNA sequence: TGTGCCAGCAGCCCGGGACAGGGTATAGAGACCCAGTACTTC.

This sequence joins TRBV5-1 and TRBJ1-2, with TRBD1 matching 11 bases. The CDR3 consists of 15 residues. V lost 4 bases to trimming and J lost 5 bases; unmatched junction nucleotides: 7. CDR1 SGHRS and CDR2 YFSETQ come from the germline V gene. The CDR3 DNA reads as TGCGCCAGCAGCCCGGGACAGGGGGTTCGGTATGGCTACACCTTC. Residues: CASSPGQGVRYGYTF.